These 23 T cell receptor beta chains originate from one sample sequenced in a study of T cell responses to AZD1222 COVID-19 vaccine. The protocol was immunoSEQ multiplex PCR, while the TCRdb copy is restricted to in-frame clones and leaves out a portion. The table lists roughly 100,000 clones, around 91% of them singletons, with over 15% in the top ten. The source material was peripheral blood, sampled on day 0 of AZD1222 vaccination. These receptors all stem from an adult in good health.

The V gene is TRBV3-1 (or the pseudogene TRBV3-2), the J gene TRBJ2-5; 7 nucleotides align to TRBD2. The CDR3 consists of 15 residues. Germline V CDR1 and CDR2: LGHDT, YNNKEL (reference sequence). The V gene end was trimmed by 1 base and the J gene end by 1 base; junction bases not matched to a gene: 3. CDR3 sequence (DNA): TGTGCCAGCAGCCAAGTGGGGGGGGTCCAAGAGACCCAGTACTTC. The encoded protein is CASSQVGGVQETQYF.

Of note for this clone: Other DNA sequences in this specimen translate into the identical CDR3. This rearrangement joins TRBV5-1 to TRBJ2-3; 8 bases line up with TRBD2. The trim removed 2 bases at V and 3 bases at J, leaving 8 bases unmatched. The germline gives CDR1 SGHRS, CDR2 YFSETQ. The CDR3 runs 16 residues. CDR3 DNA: TGCGCCAGCAGCTTTGGGACTAGTGGGGGTACAGATACGCAGTATTTT. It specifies CASSFGTSGGTDTQYF.

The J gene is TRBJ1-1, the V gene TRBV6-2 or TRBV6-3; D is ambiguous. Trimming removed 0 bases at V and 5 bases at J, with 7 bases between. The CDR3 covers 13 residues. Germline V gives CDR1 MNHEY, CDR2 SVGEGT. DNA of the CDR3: TGTGCCAGCAGTTACTCGTCAAGTACTGAAGCTTTCTTT. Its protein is CASSYSSSTEAFF.

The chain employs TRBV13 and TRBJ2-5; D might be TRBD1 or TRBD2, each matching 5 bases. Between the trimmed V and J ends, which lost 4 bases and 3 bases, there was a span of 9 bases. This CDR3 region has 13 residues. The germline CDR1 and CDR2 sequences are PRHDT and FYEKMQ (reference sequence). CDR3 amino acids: CASSWGIKETQYF. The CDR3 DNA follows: TGTGCCAGCAGCTGGGGGATTAAAGAGACCCAGTACTTC.

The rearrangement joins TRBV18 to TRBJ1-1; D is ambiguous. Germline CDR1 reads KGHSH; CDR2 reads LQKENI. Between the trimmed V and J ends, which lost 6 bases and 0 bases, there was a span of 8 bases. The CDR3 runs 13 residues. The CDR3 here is CASSAAMNTEAFF. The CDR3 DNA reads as TGTGCCAGCTCGGCAGCGATGAACACTGAAGCTTTCTTT.

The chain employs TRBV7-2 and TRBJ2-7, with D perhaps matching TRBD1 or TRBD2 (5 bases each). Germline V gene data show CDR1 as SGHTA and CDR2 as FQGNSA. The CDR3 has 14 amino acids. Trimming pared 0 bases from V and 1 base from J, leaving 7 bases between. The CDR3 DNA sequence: TGTGCCAGCAGCTTAGCCTGGGGGTCCTACGAGCAGTACTTC. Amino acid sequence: CASSLAWGSYEQYF.

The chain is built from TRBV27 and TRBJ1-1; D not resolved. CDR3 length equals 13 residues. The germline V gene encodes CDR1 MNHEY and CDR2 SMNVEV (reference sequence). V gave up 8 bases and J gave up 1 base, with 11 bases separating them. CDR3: CASGVVWNTEAFF. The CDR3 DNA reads TGTGCCAGCGGGGTGGTGTGGAACACTGAAGCTTTCTTT.

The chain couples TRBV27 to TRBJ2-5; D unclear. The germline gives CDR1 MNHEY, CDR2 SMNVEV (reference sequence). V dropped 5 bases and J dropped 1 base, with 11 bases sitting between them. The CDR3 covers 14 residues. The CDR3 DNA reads TGTGCCAGCAGTCTCAGACACGGCCAAGAGACCCAGTACTTC. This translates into CASSLRHGQETQYF.

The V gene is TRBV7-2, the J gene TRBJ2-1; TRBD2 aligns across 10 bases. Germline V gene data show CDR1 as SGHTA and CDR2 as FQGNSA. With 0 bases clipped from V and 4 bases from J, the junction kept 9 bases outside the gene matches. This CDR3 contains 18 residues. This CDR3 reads CASSLAWSGGAGYNEQFF. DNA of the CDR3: TGTGCCAGCAGCTTAGCGTGGAGCGGGGGGGCGGGTTACAATGAGCAGTTCTTC.

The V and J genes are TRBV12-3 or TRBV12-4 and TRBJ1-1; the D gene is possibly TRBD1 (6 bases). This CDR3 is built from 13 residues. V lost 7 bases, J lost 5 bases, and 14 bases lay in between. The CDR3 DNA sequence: TGTGCCAGCACCTTACAGGGCCAAACTGAAGCTTTCTTT. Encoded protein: CASTLQGQTEAFF.

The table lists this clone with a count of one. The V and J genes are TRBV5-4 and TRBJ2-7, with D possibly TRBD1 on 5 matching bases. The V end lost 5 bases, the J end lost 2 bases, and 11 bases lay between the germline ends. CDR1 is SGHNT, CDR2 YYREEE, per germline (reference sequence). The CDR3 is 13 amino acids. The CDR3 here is CASRGDTTYEQYF. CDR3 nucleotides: TGTGCCAGCAGAGGGGATACAACCTACGAGCAGTACTTC.

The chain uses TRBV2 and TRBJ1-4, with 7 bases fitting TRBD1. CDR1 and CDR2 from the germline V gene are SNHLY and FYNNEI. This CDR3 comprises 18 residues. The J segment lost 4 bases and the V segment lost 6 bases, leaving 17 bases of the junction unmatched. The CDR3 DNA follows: TGTGCCAGCAGGGCCACGGGACAGCAAAGACTCAATAATGAAAAACTGTTTTTT. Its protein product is CASRATGQQRLNNEKLFF.

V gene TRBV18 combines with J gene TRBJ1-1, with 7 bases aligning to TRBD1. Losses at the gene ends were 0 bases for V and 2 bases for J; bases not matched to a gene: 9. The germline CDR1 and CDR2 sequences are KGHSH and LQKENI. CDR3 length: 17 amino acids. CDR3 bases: TGTGCCAGCTCACCACCTGGGACAGCCAATTCAAACACTGAAGCTTTCTTT. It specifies CASSPPGTANSNTEAFF.

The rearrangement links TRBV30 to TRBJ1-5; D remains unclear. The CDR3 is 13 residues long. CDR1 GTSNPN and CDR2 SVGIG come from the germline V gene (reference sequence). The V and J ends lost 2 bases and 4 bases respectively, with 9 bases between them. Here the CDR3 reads CAWSLEGNQPQHF. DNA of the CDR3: TGTGCCTGGAGTCTCGAAGGGAATCAGCCCCAGCATTTT.

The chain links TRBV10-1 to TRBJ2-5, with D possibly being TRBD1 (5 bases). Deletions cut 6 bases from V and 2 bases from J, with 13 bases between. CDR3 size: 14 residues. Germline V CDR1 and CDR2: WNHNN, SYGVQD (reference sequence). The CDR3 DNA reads TGCGCCAGCAGCCAGGACACCCCGCAAGAGACCCAGTACTTC. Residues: CASSQDTPQETQYF.

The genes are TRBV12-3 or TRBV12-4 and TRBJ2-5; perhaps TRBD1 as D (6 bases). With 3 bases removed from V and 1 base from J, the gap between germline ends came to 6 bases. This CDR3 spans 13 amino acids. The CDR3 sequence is CASSLDSQETQYF. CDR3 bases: TGTGCCAGCAGTTTGGACAGCCAAGAGACCCAGTACTTC.

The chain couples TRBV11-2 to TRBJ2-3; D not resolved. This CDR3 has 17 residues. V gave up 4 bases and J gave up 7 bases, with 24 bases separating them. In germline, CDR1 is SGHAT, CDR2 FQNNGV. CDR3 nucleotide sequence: TGTGCCAGCAGCTCCCTTAATTGGTGGGGATCTAGGAATACGCAGTATTTT. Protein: CASSSLNWWGSRNTQYF.

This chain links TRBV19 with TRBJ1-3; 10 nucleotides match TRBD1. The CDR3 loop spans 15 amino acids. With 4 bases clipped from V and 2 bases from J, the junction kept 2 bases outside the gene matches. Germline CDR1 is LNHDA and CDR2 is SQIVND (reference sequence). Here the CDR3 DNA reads TGTGCCAGTAGTACGACAGGGGGCCCTGGAAACACCATATATTTT. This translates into CASSTTGGPGNTIYF.

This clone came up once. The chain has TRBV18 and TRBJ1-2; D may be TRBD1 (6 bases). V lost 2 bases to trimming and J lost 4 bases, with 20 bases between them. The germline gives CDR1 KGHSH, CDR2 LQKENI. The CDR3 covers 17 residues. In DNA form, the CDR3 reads TGTGCCAGCTCACCAATCCCCCCGGCACAGGGAGCCTATGGCTACACCTTC. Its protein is CASSPIPPAQGAYGYTF.

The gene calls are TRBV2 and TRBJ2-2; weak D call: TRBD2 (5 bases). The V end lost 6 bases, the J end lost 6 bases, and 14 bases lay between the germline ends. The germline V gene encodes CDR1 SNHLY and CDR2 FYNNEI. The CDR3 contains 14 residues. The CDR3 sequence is CASSRTSGSGELFF. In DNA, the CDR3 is TGTGCCAGCAGCCGAACCAGCGGTTCCGGGGAGCTGTTTTTT.

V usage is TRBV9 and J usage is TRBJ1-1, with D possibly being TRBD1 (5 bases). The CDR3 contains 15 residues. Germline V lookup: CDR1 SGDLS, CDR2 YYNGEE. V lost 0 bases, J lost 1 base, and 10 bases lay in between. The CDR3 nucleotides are TGTGCCAGCAGCGTAGGCGGGGCGTCGAACACTGAAGCTTTCTTT. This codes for CASSVGGASNTEAFF.

CDR3 nucleotide sequence: TGTGCCACCAGCAGTGAATCCGGGACAGGGGGCGCCGGTGATGGCTACACCTTC. Its translation: CATSSESGTGGAGDGYTF. The chain links TRBV15 to TRBJ1-2, with TRBD1 matching over 12 bases. V lost 3 bases to trimming and J lost 6 bases; unmatched junction nucleotides: 14. CDR3 length: 18 residues. Germline CDR1 and CDR2: LNHNV and YYDKDF (reference sequence).

The CDR3 DNA is TGCGCCAGCAGCCAAGTCCGGGGGCCAGCCTACGAGCAGTACTTC. It yields the protein CASSQVRGPAYEQYF. The chain uses TRBV4-1 and TRBJ2-7; tentatively, D is TRBD1 or TRBD2 (6 bases each). The CDR3 is 15 residues long. Germline assignment: CDR1 MGHRA and CDR2 YSYEKL. Trimming cost V 1 base and J 2 bases, with 12 bases left between them.